The 20 T cell receptor beta chains below were found in one sample sequenced in a study of T cells in localized non-small cell lung cancer. Clones were read by immunoSEQ multiplex PCR, and TCRdb kept only the in-frame ones, dropping some. The table shows 20,000 to 30,000 clones, with around 88% occurring only once. The source material was peripheral blood, sampled before any cancer treatment. These receptors were taken from a female donor of 60 years or more with stage I lung adenocarcinoma.

The chain has TRBV30 and TRBJ1-2; D remains unclear. V dropped 0 bases and J dropped 4 bases, with 9 bases sitting between them. Germline V gene data show CDR1 as GTSNPN and CDR2 as SVGIG (reference sequence). CDR3 length: 13 amino acids. Here the CDR3 reads CAWSVSGLYGYTF. CDR3 sequence (DNA): TGTGCCTGGAGTGTATCAGGCCTCTATGGCTACACCTTC.

By share of the sample, this clone is medium-sized (0.01 to 0.1%). The chain recombines TRBV11-3 with TRBJ1-2; the match to TRBD1 covers 8 bases. The trim removed 5 bases at V and 4 bases at J, leaving 6 bases unmatched. Looked up from germline, CDR1 is SGHNT and CDR2 is YENEEA. The CDR3 runs 14 residues. The CDR3 DNA sequence: TGTGCCAGCAGCACTGGACAGGGCGGCTATGGCTACACCTTC. Translated: CASSTGQGGYGYTF.

J is TRBJ2-5 and V is TRBV5-1; D remains unclear. The CDR3 length is 13 residues. V dropped 2 bases and J dropped 5 bases, with 10 bases sitting between them. The germline V gene has CDR1 SGHRS and CDR2 YFSETQ. The CDR3: CASSFSEKETQYF. The CDR3 nucleotides read TGCGCCAGCAGCTTCTCTGAAAAGGAGACCCAGTACTTC.

The J gene is TRBJ2-3, the V gene TRBV9; no clear D. The CDR3 is 15 amino acids. The germline CDR1 and CDR2 sequences are SGDLS and YYNGEE. The V gene lost 0 bases and the J gene lost 4 bases, with 12 bases spanning the gap. The CDR3 DNA follows: TGTGCCAGCAGCGTAGCGGCTAGGTCCTCAGATACGCAGTATTTT. Protein: CASSVAARSSDTQYF.

J is TRBJ2-5 and V is TRBV5-1; 11 bases map to TRBD1. From germline, CDR1 is SGHRS and CDR2 YFSETQ. This CDR3 comprises 15 residues. The V gene end was trimmed by 3 bases and the J gene end by 1 base; junction bases not matched to a gene: 2. As DNA, the CDR3 is TGCGCCAGCAGCTGGGGGACAGGGGGCCAAGAGACCCAGTACTTC. Translated: CASSWGTGGQETQYF.

This clone was seen once. V and J are TRBV9 and TRBJ2-1, with TRBD2 identical over 8 bases. J was trimmed by 9 bases and V by 3 bases; bases with no gene match: 17. The CDR3 sequence is 17 residues long. Germline V gene lookup returns CDR1 SGDLS and CDR2 YYNGEE. The CDR3 loop is CASSGDREGPGLAEQFF. The CDR3 DNA reads as TGTGCCAGCAGCGGAGACCGGGAGGGCCCGGGGTTGGCTGAGCAGTTCTTC.

This sequence joins TRBV5-1 and TRBJ2-2; D gene ambiguous. Trimming shortened V by 2 bases and J by 5 bases, and 4 bases separated the two germline ends. This CDR3 has 12 residues. The germline V gene encodes CDR1 SGHRS and CDR2 YFSETQ. In DNA form, the CDR3 reads TGCGCCAGCAGCTTCCCGACCGGGGAGCTGTTTTTT. Residues: CASSFPTGELFF.

The chain has TRBV4-2 and TRBJ1-2; 9 bases are shared with TRBD1. The CDR3 sequence is 16 residues long. The germline V gene has CDR1 LGHNA and CDR2 YNFKEQ. V trimming: 0 bases; J trimming: 7 bases; junction bases outside the gene matches: 9. The CDR3 protein is CASSQDEDRGALGYTF. CDR3 bases: TGTGCCAGCAGCCAAGATGAGGACAGGGGAGCCCTTGGCTACACCTTC.

The chain carries TRBV9 and TRBJ1-2, with D hard to call. Germline CDR1 is SGDLS and CDR2 is YYNGEE. Deletions cut 0 bases from V and 1 base from J, with 4 bases between. The CDR3 consists of 13 residues. The chain's CDR3 is CASSVEINYGYTF. The CDR3 region has the DNA TGTGCCAGCAGCGTAGAGATTAACTATGGCTACACCTTC.

V and J are TRBV6-5 and TRBJ1-6; 7 bases agree with TRBD1. V lost 0 bases, J lost 8 bases, and 4 bases stayed unmatched. This CDR3 has 15 amino acids. The germline gives CDR1 MNHEY, CDR2 SVGAGI. CDR3: CASSYSRTGDSPLHF. In DNA, the CDR3 is TGTGCCAGCAGTTACTCAAGGACAGGAGATTCACCCCTCCACTTT.

CDR3 DNA: TGCGCCAGCAGTGAGTCGTCACCAACTAATGCCGGGGAGCTGTTTTTT. This sequence encodes CASSESSPTNAGELFF. The chain couples TRBV10-2 to TRBJ2-2; D unclear. This CDR3 has 16 amino acids. Trimming took 0 bases from V and 6 from J, leaving 14 bases between them. Germline loops: CDR1 WSHSY, CDR2 SAAADI.

V gene TRBV2 combines with J gene TRBJ1-4, with TRBD1 as a possible D gene (5 bases). The CDR3 is 14 amino acids. Between the trimmed V and J ends, which lost 3 bases and 4 bases, there was a span of 9 bases. The germline V gene has CDR1 SNHLY and CDR2 FYNNEI. As DNA, the CDR3 is TGTGCCAGCAGTGACTTGGACATTAATGAAAAACTGTTTTTT. Amino acids: CASSDLDINEKLFF.

J is TRBJ1-2 and V is TRBV10-2, with 8 bases matching TRBD1. CDR3 length equals 15 residues. Trimming at V came to 6 bases and at J to 4 bases, leaving 10 bases not matched to a gene. Germline lookup yields CDR1 WSHSY and CDR2 SAAADI. CDR3 loop: CASRSTGESSYGYTF. In DNA form, the CDR3 reads TGCGCCAGCAGGTCGACAGGGGAGTCTAGCTATGGCTACACCTTC.

This chain connects TRBV7-9 to TRBJ2-5, with a possible D match to TRBD1 (5 bases). CDR1 and CDR2 (germline): SEHNR, FQNEAQ (reference sequence). The V gene lost 2 bases and the J gene lost 4 bases, with 8 bases spanning the gap. The CDR3 consists of 13 residues. The CDR3 sequence is CASSLWGSETQYF. The CDR3 region has the DNA TGTGCCAGCAGCTTATGGGGCTCAGAGACCCAGTACTTC. The full variable domain, with the rest looked up from reference TRBV7-9 and TRBJ2-5, is DTGVSQNPRHKITKRGQNVTFRCDPISEHNRLYWYRQTLGQGPEFLTYFQNEAQLEKSRLLSDRFSAERPKGSFSTLEIQRTEQGDSAMYLCASSLWGSETQYFGPGTRLLVL.

The J gene is TRBJ1-3, the V gene TRBV7-9; the D gene is possibly TRBD1 (6 bases). The V and J ends lost 6 bases and 0 bases respectively, with 15 bases between them. The CDR3 covers 16 residues. Per the germline V gene, CDR1 is SEHNR and CDR2 is FQNEAQ (reference sequence). Written as DNA, the CDR3 is TGTGCCAGCAGTTGGCCGGGACAACGCTCTGGAAACACCATATATTTT. This gives the protein CASSWPGQRSGNTIYF.

The rearrangement links TRBV5-1 to TRBJ2-5, with 10 bases matching TRBD2. The CDR3 is 15 amino acids. J gave up 3 bases and V 3 bases, and 5 bases lay outside the gene matches. Germline CDR1 SGHRS, CDR2 YFSETQ. Here the CDR3 reads CASSYGTSVEETQYF. Written as DNA, the CDR3 is TGCGCCAGCAGCTATGGGACTAGCGTAGAAGAGACCCAGTACTTC.

This chain links TRBV10-2 with TRBJ1-2; D gene uncertain. Trimming removed 0 bases from V and 7 bases from J, with 9 bases in between. The CDR3 has 13 residues. From germline, CDR1 is WSHSY and CDR2 SAAADI. DNA of the CDR3: TGCGCCAGCAGTGAGTCTCTCTCGGGTGGCTACACCTTC. Translated: CASSESLSGGYTF.

This clone was observed a handful of times. The chain links TRBV19 to TRBJ1-2; D is possibly TRBD1 (6 bases). Germline V gives CDR1 LNHDA, CDR2 SQIVND (reference sequence). The ends were cut back, 3 bases at V and 5 bases at J, with 13 bases in the middle. There are 14 residues in the CDR3. The DNA of the CDR3 is TGTGCCAGTAGTATTCACGCAGGGGCATATGGCTACACCTTC. Its translation is CASSIHAGAYGYTF. The variable domain in full, completed from reference TRBV19 and TRBJ1-2, reads DGGITQSPKYLFRKEGQNVTLSCEQNLNHDAMYWYRQDPGQGLRLIYYSQIVNDFQKGDIAEGYSVSREKKESFPLTVTSAQKNPTAFYLCASSIHAGAYGYTFGSGTRLTVV.

The rearrangement uses TRBV5-6 and TRBJ2-7; 8 bases are a match to TRBD1. The V gene's germline CDR1 is SGHDT and CDR2 YYEEEE. This CDR3 is built from 15 residues. V dropped 2 bases and J dropped 6; count of bases not matched to a gene: 10. The CDR3, as DNA: TGTGCCAGCAGCTTATCAGGGGGCGTGAGTGGCGAGCAGTACTTC. Translating gives CASSLSGGVSGEQYF.

The chain couples TRBV2 to TRBJ1-1, with a possible D match to TRBD1 (6 bases). With 6 bases removed from V and 0 bases from J, the gap between germline ends came to 14 bases. CDR1 and CDR2 from the germline V gene are SNHLY and FYNNEI. The CDR3 sequence is 15 residues long. The CDR3 DNA reads TGTGCCAGCAGGGAACAGGGTGTGATGAACACTGAAGCTTTCTTT. Translated: CASREQGVMNTEAFF.